The 3 T cell receptor beta chains given below trace back to one sample, sequenced in a study of blood T cell repertoires in COVID-19. Data came from immunoSEQ multiplex PCR; TCRdb stores just in-frame clones and leaves some out. The repertoire holds about 200,000 clones, with approximately 81% as singletons. The sample was peripheral blood. The receptor source for this set is a woman of 80 years or more with acute or convalescent COVID-19.

The chain recombines TRBV28 with TRBJ2-2, with TRBD2 as a possible D gene (6 bases). CDR3 size: 14 residues. V lost 2 bases and J lost 4, with 8 bases in between. CDR1 and CDR2 from the germline V gene are MDHEN and SYDVKM. The CDR3 nucleotides read TGTGCCAGCAGTTTAGCCGGGGGCACCGGGGAGCTGTTTTTT. This sequence encodes CASSLAGGTGELFF.

The genes are TRBV7-2 and TRBJ2-7, with 8 bases lining up with TRBD1. With 0 bases clipped from V and 5 bases from J, the junction kept 6 bases outside the gene matches. Per the germline V gene, CDR1 is SGHTA and CDR2 is FQGNSA. The CDR3 extends over 15 amino acids. For the CDR3, the DNA is TGTGCCAGCAGCTTAGCGGCAGGGGGCATCCACGAGCAGTACTTC. Translated: CASSLAAGGIHEQYF.

The chain has TRBV5-1 and TRBJ2-6; tentatively, D is TRBD1 (6 bases). Trimming left V 1 base short and J 4 bases short, with 18 bases between. Germline assignment: CDR1 SGHRS and CDR2 YFSETQ. The CDR3 extends over 18 amino acids. The CDR3: CASSLRFLGTTGANVLTF. DNA for the CDR3: TGCGCCAGCAGCTTGCGGTTTCTCGGGACAACCGGGGCCAACGTCCTGACTTTC.